The clone carrying this T cell receptor beta chain was counted many times. As yet, its antigen is unknown. The TCR beta library used iRepertoire HTBI primers with Arm-PCR amplification of CDR3. TCRdb re-analysed the multiplex PCR reads in MiXCR, keeping a single row per CDR3 protein. The sample records about 470,000 distinct CDR3 sequences, under 20% being singletons. The data originate from a study of regulatory T cells in long-lasting Graves disease. General study results and limits: Persistent disease exhibited a predilection for TRBV28, TRBJ1-2 and TRBJ2-5. Researchers examined only peripheral blood and not thyroid tissue. It was possible that the small sample size reduced accuracy.

Sample time point: newly diagnosed GD, antithyroid drugs for less than 3 months. The TCR library was prepared using RNA isolated from PBMCs. With V trimmed by 0 bases and J by 0 bases, 7 bases remained unmatched. This CDR3 spans 17 amino acids. Germline CDR1 reads DFQATT; CDR2 reads SNEGSKA (reference sequence). These same data were also listed under a study on T cells in Graves' hyperthyroidism and ophthalmopathy. That study adds: Orbital computed tomography, thyroid ultrasound, serum thyroxine and TRAb, and clinical symptoms together informed the diagnoses.

This chain joins TRBV20-1 and TRBJ2-3; TRBD2 matches at 9 bases. Sequencing used peripheral blood mononuclear cells (PBMCs), obtained at new diagnosis, from a patient treated with antithyroid drugs. This sequence originates from a middle-aged man with Graves disease. The CDR3 protein is CSARERSGRPSTDTQYF. Written as DNA, the CDR3 is TGCAGTGCTAGAGAGAGGAGCGGGAGGCCTAGCACAGATACGCAGTATTTT.